These 20 T cell receptor beta chains were sequenced from one sample in a study of CD8 T cells in Susac syndrome (dated by TCRdb to the late 2010s). The method behind the library was the immunoSEQ multiplex PCR assay. RNA was extracted using the RNeasy kit, and roughly 0.45 to 1 microgram was reverse transcribed with random hexamers. TCRdb reanalyzed the raw reads on its own, using fastp at Q25 for trimming and MiXCR for clone calling, and kept in-frame beta chains. When rows share a CDR3 protein, they turn into one entry using the most common DNA and genes. The sample table shows around 170,000 distinct CDR3 sequences, and around 95% are seen once. 0.075% to 0.1% of the sample comes from the top ten. Sample: CD4+ T cells from PBMCs. The source is a human donor with Susac syndrome.

The rearrangement uses TRBV19 and TRBJ2-1, with unresolved D. V was pared by 0 bases and J by 0 bases, with 12 bases between. Looked up from germline, CDR1 is LNHDA and CDR2 is SQIVND (reference sequence). The CDR3 is 17 amino acids. The CDR3 loop reads CASSIDTSISSYNEQFF. In DNA, the CDR3 is TGTGCCAGTAGTATAGATACCTCCATAAGCTCCTACAATGAGCAGTTCTTC.

The rearrangement uses TRBV12-3 or TRBV12-4 and TRBJ2-2; D perhaps matches TRBD2 (7 bases). This CDR3 has 15 residues. Trimming removed 5 bases from V and 5 bases from J, with 15 bases in between. CDR3 sequence: CASSPFAGATGELFF. The CDR3 DNA reads TGTGCCAGCAGTCCCTTCGCGGGGGCTACCGGGGAGCTGTTTTTT.

This clonotype was picked up one time. The rearrangement uses TRBV29-1 and TRBJ1-3; D remains ambiguous. Germline CDR1 reads SQVTM; CDR2 reads ANQGSEA. Trimming removed 7 bases at V and 1 base at J, with 5 bases between. This CDR3 is 11 amino acids long. The CDR3 DNA reads as TGCAGCGGTTATTCTGGAAACACCATATATTTT. Encoded protein: CSGYSGNTIYF.

The genes are TRBV7-3 and TRBJ2-1, with a weak D call TRBD1 (5 bases). The CDR3 sequence is 13 residues long. V dropped 4 bases and J dropped 5 bases, with 9 bases sitting between them. Germline V CDR1 and CDR2: SGHTA, FQGTGA. The CDR3 DNA reads as TGTGCCAGCAGCTCTAAGGGGCACAATGAGCAGTTCTTC. This encodes CASSSKGHNEQFF.

The V and J genes are TRBV3-1 and TRBJ2-1; 8 bases are a match to TRBD2. Germline CDR1 reads LGHDT; CDR2 reads YNNKEL (reference sequence). Trimming cost V 7 bases and J 6 bases; bases outside gene matches: 14. This CDR3 spans 16 amino acids. CDR3 DNA: TGTGCCAGCACCCTATTTCTGGGCGGGGGGATCAATGAGCAGTTCTTC. Its protein product is CASTLFLGGGINEQFF.

V and J are TRBV2 and TRBJ1-1; the D gene is possibly TRBD1 (5 bases). V was cut by 4 bases and J by 4 bases, with 10 bases left in between. The CDR3 has 13 amino acids. Germline lookup yields CDR1 SNHLY and CDR2 FYNNEI. DNA of the CDR3: TGTGCCAGCAGTGCTCGCGGGGGCACTGAAGCTTTCTTT. Its protein is CASSARGGTEAFF.

The V gene is TRBV15, the J gene TRBJ1-3, with D tentatively TRBD1 (5 bases). V lost 0 bases, J lost 3 bases, and 9 bases lay in between. CDR1 is LNHNV, CDR2 YYDKDF, per germline (reference sequence). The CDR3 consists of 15 residues. CDR3 nucleotide sequence: TGTGCCACCAGCAGAGATGCAGGGAGTGGAAACACCATATATTTT. This encodes CATSRDAGSGNTIYF. The entire variable domain, with the rest obtained from reference TRBV15 and TRBJ1-3, is as follows: DAMVIQNPRYQVTQFGKPVTLSCSQTLNHNVMYWYQQKSSQAPKLLFHYYDKDFNNEADTPDNFQSRRPNTSFCFLDIRSPGLGDTAMYLCATSRDAGSGNTIYFGEGSWLTVV.

The V and J genes are TRBV11-2 and TRBJ2-1; 9 nucleotides align to TRBD2. The CDR3 is 19 residues long. Germline V gives CDR1 SGHAT, CDR2 FQNNGV. Germline trimming cut 2 bases from V and 0 bases from J; bases unmatched to any gene: 11. CDR3 loop: CASSLTSGYPPSSYNEQFF. The CDR3 DNA follows: TGTGCCAGCAGCTTAACTAGCGGGTACCCCCCGAGCTCCTACAATGAGCAGTTCTTC.

J is TRBJ2-2 and V is TRBV9; D is undetermined. The CDR3 totals 14 residues. CDR1 SGDLS and CDR2 YYNGEE come from the germline V gene. V was pared by 2 bases and J by 6 bases, with 11 bases between. CDR3 residues: CASSVVVVAGELFF. Here the CDR3 DNA reads TGTGCCAGCAGCGTTGTGGTAGTGGCCGGGGAGCTGTTTTTT.

The J gene is TRBJ1-1, the V gene TRBV19, with D hard to call. CDR1 LNHDA and CDR2 SQIVND come from the germline V gene (reference sequence). The V end was cut by 1 base, the J end by 6 bases, with 12 bases between. The CDR3 has 14 residues. The CDR3 sequence is CASSIGARQPEAFF. The CDR3 DNA sequence: TGTGCCAGTAGTATAGGGGCTCGGCAGCCTGAAGCTTTCTTT.

J is TRBJ1-6 and V is TRBV20-1, with 10 positions matching TRBD1. The V segment lost 0 bases and the J segment 7 bases; nucleotides outside the gene matches: 9. CDR1 is DFQATT and CDR2 is SNEGSKA in the germline V gene (reference sequence). The CDR3 is made up of 17 amino acids. The CDR3 spells CSAREFGSGQGNSPLHF. The CDR3 coding sequence is TGCAGTGCTAGAGAATTCGGTTCGGGACAGGGGAATTCACCCCTCCACTTT.

The chain combines TRBV2 with TRBJ1-1; D is unresolved. The CDR3 contains 14 residues. V was shortened by 7 bases and J by 6 bases, with 18 bases between the two germline ends. Per the germline V gene, CDR1 is SNHLY and CDR2 is FYNNEI. CDR3 DNA sequence: TGTGCCAGCACCCAATCTTGGAGGGCCGCTGAAGCTTTCTTT. Its protein is CASTQSWRAAEAFF.

The chain combines TRBV20-1 with TRBJ1-1; TRBD1 might be the D (6 bases). The germline V gene encodes CDR1 DFQATT and CDR2 SNEGSKA (reference sequence). V was shortened by 4 bases and J by 5 bases, with 14 bases between the two germline ends. The CDR3 has 13 residues. The CDR3 DNA sequence: TGCAGTGCTACCTTGAGAGGGACAACTGAAGCTTTCTTT. It translates to CSATLRGTTEAFF.

The rearrangement joins TRBV10-3 to TRBJ2-6, with 8 bases that match TRBD1. This CDR3 region has 16 residues. The V gene's germline CDR1 is ENHRY and CDR2 SYGVKD. The V gene end was trimmed by 10 bases and the J gene end by 1 base; junction bases not matched to a gene: 9. DNA for the CDR3: TGTGCCACCGGACAGGGTACCCCTTCTGGGGCCAACGTCCTGACTTTC. Translated: CATGQGTPSGANVLTF.

This clonotype was detected only once. The gene calls are TRBV12-3 or TRBV12-4 and TRBJ1-1; D is perhaps TRBD1 (6 bases). The CDR3 is made up of 13 amino acids. Between the trimmed V and J ends, which lost 5 bases and 5 bases, there was a span of 12 bases. The CDR3 loop reads CASSRVDRTEAFF. The DNA for the CDR3 is TGTGCCAGCAGTCGGGTTGACAGGACTGAAGCTTTCTTT.

The chain has TRBV5-1 and TRBJ1-5, with D unresolved. CDR3 length equals 13 residues. Between the trimmed V and J ends, which lost 0 bases and 5 bases, there was a span of 6 bases. Germline loops: CDR1 SGHRS, CDR2 YFSETQ. CDR3 sequence (DNA): TGCGCCAGCAGCTTGGCCGGGGATCAGCCCCAGCATTTT. Translated, it gives CASSLAGDQPQHF. Full variable domain (outside the CDR3, taken from reference TRBV5-1 and TRBJ1-5): KAGVTQTPRYLIKTRGQQVTLSCSPISGHRSVSWYQQTPGQGLQFLFEYFSETQRNKGNFPGRFSGRQFSNSRSEMNVSTLELGDSALYLCASSLAGDQPQHFGDGTRLSIL.

The chain is built from TRBV18 and TRBJ1-1; no firm D call. V shed 11 bases and J shed 2 bases, with 15 bases lying between them. The germline V gene has CDR1 KGHSH and CDR2 LQKENI. The CDR3 loop spans 13 amino acids. The CDR3 sequence: CAFYRGPNTEAFF. As DNA, the CDR3 is TGTGCCTTTTACCGAGGGCCAAACACTGAAGCTTTCTTT.

The chain employs TRBV30 and TRBJ2-5, with 8 bases aligning to TRBD2. V trimming: 1 base; J trimming: 2 bases; junction bases outside the gene matches: 6. The CDR3 totals 15 residues. Germline V gene lookup returns CDR1 GTSNPN and CDR2 SVGIG (reference sequence). The CDR3 spells CAWSAVAGRQETQYF. CDR3 nucleotide sequence: TGTGCCTGGAGTGCCGTAGCGGGGCGACAAGAGACCCAGTACTTC.

The J gene is TRBJ2-5, the V gene TRBV20-1; tentative D call: TRBD2 (6 bases). The CDR3 loop spans 14 amino acids. Germline V CDR1 and CDR2: DFQATT, SNEGSKA (reference sequence). V was trimmed by 5 bases and J by 4 bases, leaving 17 bases between them. The CDR3 is CSAPQPGLVETQYF. The DNA for the CDR3 is TGCAGTGCTCCACAACCGGGACTCGTAGAGACCCAGTACTTC.

The V gene is TRBV7-2, the J gene TRBJ2-5; D perhaps matches TRBD2 (5 bases). V shed 7 bases and J shed 2 bases, with 14 bases lying between them. This CDR3 spans 14 amino acids. Looked up from germline, CDR1 is SGHTA and CDR2 is FQGNSA. For the CDR3, the DNA is TGTGCCAGCATCGAAGGGAGAGGACAAGAGACCCAGTACTTC. Translation gives CASIEGRGQETQYF.